This note documents a single T cell receptor beta chain sequence. Trimming cost V 6 bases and J 4 bases; bases outside gene matches: 12. CDR1 is LNHDA and CDR2 is SQIVND in the germline V gene (reference sequence). The length of the CDR3 is 16 residues. These data come from a study of CD4 T cells in relation to SARS-CoV-2 and coronaviruses. Before the COVID-19 pandemic, during about 2011-2018, CD4+ T cells were taken from unexposed donors. The repertoire was sequenced with immunoSEQ multiplex PCR; TCRdb's copy has only in-frame clones and lacks some. The sample includes nearly 70,000 clones, just over 90% of them seen just once.

This clonotype was sampled from a human donor in good health. The rearrangement uses TRBV19 and TRBJ2-3; 8 bases match TRBD1. Input material: naive CD4+ T cells from PBMCs. Subset of the sample: naive CD4+ T cells isolated by negative enrichment. In nucleotides, the CDR3 is TGTGCCAGTAGGCGACAGGGGTCCCTGCTAGCAGATACGCAGTATTTT. Translated: CASRRQGSLLADTQYF.